Sequencing of this T cell receptor (beta chain) was carried out in a study of early stage breast cancer tumors. J lost 6 bases, V lost 5 bases, and 5 bases had no gene match. Germline V CDR1 and CDR2: MNHNY, SVGAGI (reference sequence). There are 13 residues in the CDR3. The repertoire was sequenced with immunoSEQ multiplex PCR; TCRdb's copy has only in-frame clones and lacks some. Among 35,000 to 45,000 clones listed, 74% were seen once. The sequence was collected from a person aged 55-75 years with breast cancer. The chain couples TRBV6-6 to TRBJ2-3, with TRBD1 identical over 7 bases. The source material was blood. CDR3 protein: CASSPGTADTQYF. DNA of the CDR3: TGTGCCAGCAGTCCCGGGACAGCTGATACGCAGTATTTT.